This entry is about one T cell receptor beta chain. Its antigen remains unknown. The data belong to a study of T-cell memory formation after mild COVID-19. The CDR3 contains 14 residues. CDR1 is KGHDR, CDR2 SFDVKD, per germline. The J segment lost 9 bases and the V segment lost 10 bases, leaving 12 bases of the junction unmatched. Findings and caveats of the study: Researchers found some responding clones in pre-infection memory, a sign that cross-reactive memory joined.

Each CDR3 protein is one row after TCRdb ran MiXCR on the 5' RACE reads. The sample records around 310,000 distinct CDR3 sequences, around an eighth being singletons. V is TRBV24-1 and J is TRBJ2-1, with TRBD2 matching over 9 bases. The TCR comes from a man aged 18 to 29 who had mild COVID-19 (a few samples of this study predate the infection). Cell type and time point are not known. Sequencing was performed on PBMCs or a T cell subset sorted from them (not recorded which). The CDR3 spells CATKSGGSYFEQFF. Here the CDR3 DNA reads TGTGCCACTAAAAGCGGGGGGTCTTATTTTGAGCAGTTCTTC.